Described below is a single T cell receptor (beta chain) sequence and its context. The antigen this receptor binds is unknown. The sample holds no much larger clone one base away, and base qualities are not on file. The data were obtained in a study of cytomegalovirus exposure and HLA in healthy donors (TCRdb year 2017). The study in broad terms: An earlier analysis of fewer than 750 of the donors reported roughly 300 Gb of sequence data and some 110 million unique TCR beta sequences obtained from around 170 million T cells. An early release that covered 640 HLA-typed donors contained around 300 gigabases of sequencing data and 85 million to 100 million unique TCR sequences. Among the roughly 390 genotyped donors, around 81% belonged to the genetic ancestry cluster associated with self-reported Caucasian donors. The study was designed to test whether signatures of past pathogen exposure could be identified by cataloging public T cell receptors. The study used immunosequencing to profile the T cell repertoires of under 700 subjects and linked those repertoires to cytomegalovirus serostatus. Along with the 666-subject first cohort, a separate validation cohort of over a hundred different subjects was used. The study combined high-throughput TCR immunosequencing, statistical association of individual TCRs with disease status, and machine learning to predict cytomegalovirus infection status. In a later analysis, previously published TCR beta repertoires from 666 donors were re-analyzed and high-resolution HLA genotyping was added so that TCR occurrence patterns could be studied. In the later analysis, no new phenotypic data were used to find candidate immune exposures; instead, reliance was placed on TCR beta sequences and their occurrence across donors. To decide whether each TCR beta V gene segment behaved as functional or pseudogenic, an earlier analysis of some 570 of the donors relied on high-throughput TCR beta sequencing. Donor age, sex, ethnicity and CMV serostatus were compiled alongside the repertoire data. A later genetic analysis took genome-wide SNP genotypes for about three fifths of the 666 donors and used that subset as a discovery cohort. Every repertoire in the discovery cohort had been generated on one and the same sequencing platform. Class I and class II HLA loci were covered by the typing at four-digit resolution. Typing coverage varied by locus: roughly 620-630 donors for A, B, C, DRB1 and DQB1; around 560 for DQA1; some 610 for DPA1; more than 450 for DPB1. Roughly 5 DR-DQ haplotypes were handled as single units for association and clustering, since linkage in the cohort was strong. Among almost 400 genotyped donors of the cohort, an average of about 240,000 unique TCR beta nucleotide sequences were sequenced per donor, around 20% of them non-productive.

Broad study findings and their caveats: The authors suggested that the approach could potentially be generalized to other disease states and immunological phenotypes. In a later analysis, HLA-associated TCR beta chains were found to be more clonally expanded and to have lower generation probabilities than equally common non-associated chains. Immune exposure information for the cohort was limited to CMV serostatus. In vitro tests confirmed that a few of the cytomegalovirus-associated TCR beta chains recognize cytomegalovirus antigens. The sequencing pipeline was judged likely to have produced a cluster of highly shared sequence variants as a technical artifact. When HLA alleles, especially DR and DQ, strongly co-occurred, attributing TCR associations to individual alleles was difficult. According to a later genetic analysis, donors in an Asian-associated ancestry cluster had fewer N-insertions in productive TCRs than the approximately 650-donor mean. Linkage disequilibrium might explain the correlated functional status among segregating V segments, but an unknown experimental factor could not be ruled out. Most TCR sequences were seen in very few donors, while some public TCRs were found in many individuals. In a later analysis, around 15,000 TCR beta sequences were associated with specific HLA alleles at a false discovery rate of 0.05. A further reported finding was that TCR beta sequences accurately predicted the HLA-A and HLA-B alleles for most subjects in the first cohort. In a later analysis, TCR association rates were found to vary across HLA loci, with the most associated TCRs seen for DRB1 alleles and the fewest for HLA-C alleles. The cohort was sequenced for TCR beta chains only, and without alpha or paired-chain data the features that could be detected were limited. Most CMV-associated TCR beta chains appeared to be HLA-restricted in a later analysis, and the HLA associations seemed to be driven largely by CMV exposure. The earlier analysis of 587 of the donors excluded some 15 rarely observed V segments, including chromosome 9 orphons, because counts were too low. The study gave a list of more than 150 TCR beta chains associated with cytomegalovirus. Several of the top co-occurrence clusters appeared to be linked to parvovirus B19, influenza, CMV and Epstein-Barr virus, according to a later analysis. Presence/absence analyses assumed roughly uniform sequencing depth across donors, an assumption that may not hold. The classifier was reported to diagnose cytomegalovirus status with high specificity and sensitivity in both the original cohort and the validation cohort. Some IMGT-functional V segments, including TRBV6-2 and TRBV6-3, could not be distinguished by the 87-base-pair reads and were therefore excluded. In an earlier analysis of about 600 of the donors, most TCR beta V segments appeared in productive rearrangements about 87% or about 30% of the time, broadly matching IMGT annotations. In a later genetic analysis, a missense DCLRE1C variant was associated with V-gene and J-gene trimming of TCR beta chains, and the association was replicated in an independent cohort. Because HLA typing was missing for some donors at each locus, association tests included only the typed subset.

V lost 10 bases and J lost 4 bases; the stretch between them is 16 bases long. Taken from the germline V gene, the CDR1 and CDR2 loops are SGHTA and FQGNSA. Taken from cysteine to phenylalanine, the CDR3 has 13 residues. The read is trimmed to its CDR3 DNA, 39 bases read in frame from base 1. The cohort comprised some 700 healthy bone marrow donors. At the time of sampling, all cohort members were nominally healthy, though unrecorded immune exposures were likely present. The donor tested CMV seronegative and was one of the 352 seronegative cohort members. A peripheral blood sample was provided by each donor, and peripheral blood mononuclear cells were used for TCR beta sequencing. The Qiagen DNeasy Blood Extraction Kit was used to extract genomic DNA from the blood cell samples. Library generation was performed with the immunoSEQ multiplex PCR assay. A mixture of 60 forward primers for TCR Vbeta segments and 13 reverse primers for TCR Jbeta segments was used in the multiplex PCR. A multiplex PCR assay on genomic DNA amplified the CDR3 region of rearranged TCR beta genes. Amplified TCR beta libraries were sequenced as 87-base-pair reads on the Illumina HiSeq System. Concerning the study's data processing: Across the roughly 640 repertoires, a later analysis counted 78 million or so unique TCR beta chains, 9 million to 14 million of which were shared by at least two donors. To remove PCR and sequencing errors, raw reads were error-corrected and collapsed into unique sequences using a nearest-neighbor algorithm that merged closely related sequences. Alignment of CDR3 sequences to IMGT reference sequences was used to assign V, D and J gene segments. Each retained sequence needed at least a six-nucleotide match to both a V gene segment and a J gene segment. Rearrangements were called productive when the CDR3 lacked stop codons and stayed in frame with V and J; all others were non-productive. Following IMGT convention, CDR3 was defined as the stretch from the second conserved V-encoded cysteine up to the conserved J-encoded phenylalanine. Sequences without an unambiguous match to a single V gene segment were excluded from the earlier analysis of 587 of the donors. In an earlier analysis of roughly 500 of the donors, V segments were called functional above 56.7% productive rearrangements and were called segregating when the between-donor standard deviation exceeded 5%. A statistical classification framework was built for diagnosing cytomegalovirus status from the catalog of TCR beta chain sequences. A later analysis assigned V and J genes by comparing TCR nucleotide sequences with IMGT/GENE-DB human TR gene sequences. Using the TCRdist pipeline, a later analysis assigned CDR3 sequences along with most-parsimonious VDJ recombination scenarios. A later analysis defined each TCR beta chain by its CDR3 amino acid sequence plus V-gene family, and excluded reads lacking a unique V-gene family. In a later analysis, fewer than 650 highly shared, low-generation-probability nucleotide sequences were removed to address suspected cross-contamination and a sequencing artifact. A later analysis calculated a clonal expansion index for each public chain from normalized within-repertoire ranks of inferred template counts. In a later analysis, generation probabilities were computed with a VDJ recombination model fitted to out-of-frame rearrangements, and the resulting probabilities were checked against IGoR. In a later analysis, hypergeometric tests were used to score TCR-TCR, TCR-HLA and TCR-CMV co-occurrence, with a repertoire-size bias correction applied to TCR pairs. False discovery rates were estimated in a later analysis by permuting HLA or CMV assignments 20 times. In a later analysis, co-occurring TCRs were grouped with DBSCAN, and TCRdist sequence similarity was added when clustering was performed within HLA-allele-positive subsets. For co-occurrence clustering, repertoires with fewer than 30,000 or more than 120,000 public chains were excluded, along with about five repertoires with anomalous nucleotide sharing. The table was pulled from immuneACCESS by TCRdb, which kept in-frame rearrangements only. Such tables lose some clones; where checked, under half of the loss comes from unresolved V genes, and the rest has no known cause. Clone size and V and J calls were adopted from that table, with D and trimming inferred from the DNA. Here the sample has over 150,000 clones; around 70% occur a single time. Under 2.5% of the sample rests with the top ten.

The TCR sequence derives from a young man in good health and CMV-seronegative. The rearrangement joined TRBV7-2 to TRBJ1-2; matching of 6 bases hints at TRBD1 as the D gene. Material for sequencing was PBMCs. The CDR3 reads CAIYNRDGYGYTF. The nucleotide sequence reads as follows: TGTGCCATCTATAACAGGGACGGCTATGGCTACACCTTC.